The clone carrying this T cell receptor beta chain was seen a handful of times. Its cognate antigen is unknown. The data stem from a study of T-cell memory formation after mild COVID-19. General study results and limits: For contracting clones, CD4+ ones sat mainly in CM and EM, CD8+ in EMRA.

After 5'RACE with constant-segment primers, TCR alpha and TCR beta cDNA libraries carrying sample barcodes and UMIs were obtained. MiXCR was run by TCRdb on the 5' RACE reads, yielding one entry per CDR3 protein. The sample has hundreds of thousands of distinct CDR3 sequences, 20% to 30% seen once. The germline CDR1 and CDR2 sequences are SQVTM and ANQGSEA. CDR3 length equals 12 residues. Trimming removed 6 bases from V and 10 bases from J, with 15 bases in between. Sequenced material: PBMCs or a T cell subset sorted from them (not recorded which). This sequence originates from an adult woman who had mild COVID-19 (a few samples of this study predate the infection). Cell type and time point are not known. V and J are TRBV29-1 and TRBJ1-4; no clear D. CDR3 protein: CSVGELTGKLFF. The DNA for the CDR3 is TGCAGCGTGGGAGAATTGACGGGAAAACTGTTTTTT.